This T cell receptor beta chain was retrieved from a study of metastatic and nonmetastatic thyroid tumors. J lost 3 bases, V lost 2 bases, and 4 bases had no gene match. CDR3 length: 15 amino acids. Germline CDR1 and CDR2: MNHEY and SVGAGI. TCRdb reassembled clones from the PCR reads with MiXCR. Of about 60,000 clones listed, around 15% were seen once; the top ten hold about a tenth. Every patient underwent thyroid surgery untreated. The TCR originated in a male donor with papillary thyroid cancer or a benign thyroid nodule (not recorded which). Some clones in this sample may be carry-over from other donors' samples. The V and J genes are TRBV6-5 and TRBJ1-1, with TRBD1 matching 9 bases. Sequenced: blood. CDR3 DNA sequence: TGTGCCAGCAGTTACCCGGGACAGGGAGACACTGAAGCTTTCTTT. Translating it yields CASSYPGQGDTEAFF.